This entry is about one T cell receptor beta chain. Its antigen is undetermined. Treatment denoted: oral pan-JAK inhibitor, 5-10 mg twice daily. Patients with alopecia areata provided lesional scalp punch biopsies as well as peripheral blood. The data stem from a study of CD8+ T cells in alopecia areata. General study findings and limits: Scalp clonality, along with expanded CD8+ clones among the top 100, was significantly decreased by tofacitinib.

RNA was isolated and reverse transcribed to cDNA, the sequencing template. The assay was immunoSEQ multiplex PCR, and TCRdb's table has in-frame clones only and misses some. The sample yields roughly 120,000 clones, about three fifths seen once. Germline-derived CDR1 and CDR2 are SQVTM and ANQGSEA. The CDR3 is 14 amino acids. Trimming cost V 6 bases and J 5 bases; bases outside gene matches: 7. Sequenced here: CD8+ T cells sorted from blood, sampled at week 4, from a patient treated with tofacitinib. The TCR sequence derives from a human donor with alopecia areata. The chain recombines TRBV29-1 with TRBJ2-1, with 10 positions matching TRBD1. The CDR3 protein is CSVAGQGWNNEQFF. The DNA of the CDR3 is TGCAGCGTAGCGGGACAGGGGTGGAACAATGAGCAGTTCTTC.